The clone carrying this T cell receptor (beta chain) was found many times. Its matching antigen is unknown. Gene names follow the mouse nomenclature. The CDR3 end is not reached by the read, which stops 4 residues before it; the germline J gene fills it in. Additional DNA sequences in this sample encode the identical CDR3. This record comes from a study of CD8+ T cells in alopecia areata. Overall study results and limits: Unlike in mice, where it was clearer, TCR sharing across patients was less clear, possibly HLA-related. Scalp lesions, especially in alopecia totalis/universalis, had higher clonality than normal scalp.

The CDR3 is 14 residues long. J gave up 0 bases and V 4 bases, and 1 base lay outside the gene matches. Looked up from germline, CDR1 is FNHDT and CDR2 is SITEND (reference sequence). RNA extraction and reverse transcription yielded cDNA as sequencing template. Sequenced by immunoSEQ multiplex PCR; TCRdb stores in-frame clones only, minus some. In total the sample includes 200,000 to 300,000 clones, none of them seen once. Cells that came from pooled cutaneous lymph nodes were sorted using CD4, CD8alpha, NKG2D, NKG2ACE and other markers. Specimen: CD4+ T cells sorted from a lymph node. This TCR derives from a C3H/HeJ mouse with alopecia areata. For this mouse line, the MHC haplotype is H2-k. The chain employs TRBV19 and TRBJ2-3; the match to TRBD1 covers 8 bases. The part of the CDR3 DNA that was read is TGTGCCAGCAGTCGACAGGGGAGTGCAGAA. It specifies CASSRQGSAE. The full CDR3 reads CASSRQGSAETLYF.